A selection of T cell receptor beta chains follows, all from one sample in a study of regulatory T cells in long-lasting Graves disease. Each CDR3 protein gets one entry after TCRdb re-called the multiplex PCR reads with MiXCR. The sample holds 350,000 to 500,000 distinct CDR3 sequences, roughly 15% seen once. These data also featured in a second study, about T cells in Graves' hyperthyroidism and ophthalmopathy.

The sample in question was peripheral blood mononuclear cells (PBMCs), obtained at new diagnosis, from a patient treated with antithyroid drugs. The receptors stem from a woman between 18 and 30 years old with Graves disease. CDR3s include the opening cysteine and the closing phenylalanine or tryptophan. D genes are given only for firm matches. Clone sizes are given selectively: once, few, many, or a class where the clone is expanded.

NA	TRBJ2-1	TRBD2	TRBV7-9	CASSRSGRGYEQFF	TGTGCCAGCAGTCGTAGCGGGAGGGGCTATGAGCAGTTCTTC
many	TRBJ1-1	NA	TRBV15	CATSRERSGGDTEAFF	TGTGCCACCAGCAGAGAAAGGTCCGGCGGAGATACTGAAGCTTTCTTT
few	TRBJ2-7	NA	TRBV2	CASSEEDYSDYEQYF	TGTGCCAGCAGTGAAGAGGACTATTCGGACTACGAGCAGTACTTC
NA	TRBJ2-3	TRBD1	TRBV9	CASSVEGQRWDTQYF	TGTGCCAGCAGCGTAGAGGGACAGCGGTGGGATACGCAGTATTTT
few	TRBJ1-3	NA	TRBV3-1	CASSQDPGSGNTIYF	TGTGCCAGCAGCCAAGATCCCGGATCTGGAAACACCATATATTTT
many	TRBJ2-7	TRBD2	TRBV5-1	CASSLPSGFSYEQYF	TGCGCCAGCAGCTTGCCTAGCGGGTTCTCCTACGAGCAGTACTTC
many	TRBJ2-7	NA	TRBV20-1	CSARGSTDDYEQYF	TGCAGTGCTAGAGGGTCGACTGATGACTACGAGCAGTACTTC
NA	TRBJ1-2	NA	TRBV6-5	CASSYSGPKRGYTF	TGTGCCAGCAGTTACTCTGGCCCTAAGAGGGGCTACACCTTC
NA	TRBJ2-5	TRBD2	TRBV5-1	CASSGIAGGPETQYF	TGCGCCAGCAGCGGAATAGCGGGAGGGCCTGAGACCCAGTACTTC
NA	TRBJ1-6	NA	TRBV7-2	CASSLYSPGSSYNSPLHF	TGTGCCAGCAGCCTATACTCCCCAGGGAGCTCCTATAATTCACCCCTCCACTTT
NA	TRBJ1-4	TRBD1	TRBV30	CAWTGTGNEKLFF	TGTGCCTGGACCGGGACAGGGAATGAAAAACTGTTTTTT
few	TRBJ2-5	NA	TRBV7-3	CASSLNGEAQETQYF	TGTGCCAGCAGCTTAAATGGCGAAGCCCAAGAGACCCAGTACTTC
NA	TRBJ1-5	NA	TRBV20-1	CSARDPGLPGNQPQHF	TGCAGTGCTAGAGATCCGGGATTACCAGGCAATCAGCCCCAGCATTTT
NA	TRBJ2-5	TRBD2	TRBV30	CAWSGTSGGIQYF	TGTGCCTGGAGTGGGACTAGCGGGGGAATCCAGTACTTC
NA	TRBJ2-1	NA	TRBV20-1	CSARDPLEGYNEQFF	TGCAGTGCTAGAGATCCACTAGAGGGTTACAATGAGCAGTTCTTC
few	TRBJ1-6	NA	TRBV20-1	CSARLTGEGNSPLHF	TGCAGTGCTAGGTTAACGGGGGAAGGTAATTCACCCCTCCACTTT
many	TRBJ2-7	NA	TRBV2	CAIAGRRTDYEQYF	TGTGCCATCGCCGGGAGAAGGACAGACTACGAGCAGTACTTC
NA	TRBJ2-5	TRBD1	TRBV20-1	CSAGTDRGRETQYF	TGCAGTGCTGGAACCGACAGGGGGCGGGAGACCCAGTACTTC
many	TRBJ1-2	TRBD1	TRBV11-2	CASSFSDRGYGYTF	TGTGCCAGCAGCTTCTCGGACAGGGGCTATGGCTACACCTTC
NA	TRBJ1-2	TRBD1	TRBV6-1	CASSLDREGYGYTF	TGTGCCAGCAGCTTGGACAGGGAGGGATATGGCTACACCTTC
NA	TRBJ2-7	TRBD2	TRBV6-1	CTSRPGLAVYEQYF	TGTACCAGCCGCCCGGGACTAGCGGTCTACGAGCAGTACTTC
many	TRBJ2-1	NA	TRBV11-2	CASSWISGVYNEQFF	TGTGCCAGCAGCTGGATCTCCGGGGTCTACAATGAGCAGTTCTTC
many	TRBJ2-3	TRBD1	TRBV11-2	CASSHGRTGVSEDTQYF	TGTGCCAGCAGCCACGGCCGGACAGGGGTTTCGGAAGATACGCAGTATTTT
few	TRBJ2-3	NA	TRBV5-6	CASSQMGGPSTDTQYF	TGTGCCAGCAGCCAGATGGGGGGACCTAGCACAGATACGCAGTATTTT
many	TRBJ2-3	NA	TRBV30	CAWRLRGIVDTQYF	TGTGCCTGGAGGCTACGGGGGATTGTAGATACGCAGTATTTT
few	TRBJ1-3	NA	TRBV18	CASSFRTGSGNTIYF	TGTGCCAGCTCATTCAGGACGGGCTCTGGAAACACCATATATTTT
NA	TRBJ1-2	NA	TRBV10-1	CASLSCGYTF	TGCGCCAGCTTGAGCTGTGGCTACACCTTC
few	TRBJ2-4	TRBD2	TRBV11-3	CASSFTTSGRHVKNIQYF	TGTGCCAGCAGCTTTACGACTAGCGGGAGGCATGTCAAAAACATTCAGTACTTC
many	TRBJ1-1	NA	TRBV12-3/TRBV12-4	CASSLGDRNTEAFF	TGTGCCAGCAGCTTAGGGGACCGAAACACTGAAGCTTTCTTT
many	TRBJ2-2	TRBD1	TRBV5-1	CASSVGQRSTGELFF	TGCGCCAGCAGCGTGGGACAGAGAAGCACCGGGGAGCTGTTTTTT
many	TRBJ1-1	TRBD1	TRBV11-2	CASSLKTGSTEAFF	TGTGCCAGCAGCTTAAAGACAGGGTCCACTGAAGCTTTCTTT
few	TRBJ2-3	TRBD2	TRBV29-1	CSVKFGTSGRGGTDTQYF	TGCAGCGTTAAATTTGGGACTAGCGGGAGAGGGGGCACAGATACGCAGTATTTT
few	TRBJ2-1	TRBD1	TRBV7-9	CASSLRQGFEQFF	TGTGCCAGCAGCTTAAGACAGGGATTTGAGCAGTTCTTC
NA	TRBJ2-2	NA	TRBV11-2	CASRAVNTGELFF	TGTGCCAGCAGAGCGGTTAACACCGGGGAGCTGTTTTTT
NA	TRBJ2-5	NA	TRBV14	CASSQGGSGSMQETQYF	TGTGCCAGCAGCCAAGGGGGATCAGGGAGTATGCAAGAGACCCAGTACTTC
many	TRBJ1-3	NA	TRBV7-2	CASSLARQGFGNTIYF	TGTGCCAGCAGCTTAGCGCGGCAGGGGTTCGGAAACACCATATATTTT
NA	TRBJ2-3	NA	TRBV2	CASSAQAITDTQYF	TGTGCCAGCAGTGCCCAGGCGATCACAGATACGCAGTATTTT
many	TRBJ2-1	TRBD2	TRBV20-1	CSARAGGYNEQFF	TGCAGTGCTCGGGCGGGGGGCTACAATGAGCAGTTCTTC
few	TRBJ2-1	TRBD2	TRBV3-1	CASSQDQGLAGGDEQFF	TGTGCCAGCAGCCAAGATCAGGGACTAGCGGGAGGCGATGAGCAGTTCTTC
many	TRBJ2-2	NA	TRBV6-9	CASSYGVSGELFF	TGTGCCAGCAGTTACGGAGTGTCCGGGGAGCTGTTTTTT
many	TRBJ1-2	NA	TRBV11-2	CASSSPTGSNYGYTF	TGTGCCAGCAGCTCCCCTACGGGGTCTAACTATGGCTACACCTTC
few	TRBJ2-1	TRBD2	TRBV5-6	CASSLLLAGLYNEQFF	TGTGCCAGCAGCTTGTTGCTAGCGGGATTATACAATGAGCAGTTCTTC
few	TRBJ1-3	NA	TRBV2	CASRATGASGNTIYF	TGTGCCAGCAGGGCGACAGGTGCCTCTGGAAACACCATATATTTT
many	TRBJ2-1	NA	TRBV2	CASSEGWYNEQFF	TGTGCCAGCAGCGAGGGGTGGTACAATGAGCAGTTCTTC
few	TRBJ1-1	NA	TRBV5-1	CASGDSSRTGTEAFF	TGCGCCAGCGGCGACAGTTCTCGGACGGGCACTGAAGCTTTCTTT
NA	TRBJ1-1	NA	TRBV29-1	CTGGGAEAFF	TGCACCGGGGGAGGCGCTGAAGCTTTCTTT
NA	TRBJ2-7	NA	TRBV12-3/TRBV12-4	CASSRYRNEQYF	TGTGCCAGCAGCCGCTACAGAAACGAGCAGTACTTC
many	TRBJ2-3	NA	TRBV4-1	CASSQDRRDTQYF	TGCGCCAGCAGCCAAGATCGGAGAGATACGCAGTATTTT
NA	TRBJ2-7	NA	TRBV19	CASSIRGPTYEQYF	TGTGCCAGTAGTATTAGGGGACCGACCTACGAGCAGTACTTC
many	TRBJ1-1	NA	TRBV12-3/TRBV12-4	CASSPHASAMNTEAFF	TGTGCCAGCAGTCCCCACGCTTCGGCTATGAACACTGAAGCTTTCTTT
many	TRBJ2-5	NA	TRBV6-1	CASLSPSGQVPKETQYF	TGTGCCAGCCTCTCCCCTTCAGGGCAGGTTCCCAAAGAGACCCAGTACTTC
many	TRBJ2-3	TRBD1	TRBV5-1	CASSGGQGGPDTQYF	TGCGCCAGCAGCGGGGGACAGGGGGGCCCAGATACGCAGTATTTT
many	TRBJ2-3	TRBD1	TRBV20-1	CSARDPPGTGHSTDTQYF	TGCAGTGCTAGAGATCCCCCCGGGACAGGGCATAGCACAGATACGCAGTATTTT
NA	TRBJ1-1	TRBD1	TRBV11-3	CASSLTGGSNTEAFF	TGTGCCAGCAGCTTGACAGGGGGTTCGAACACTGAAGCTTTCTTT
NA	TRBJ1-4	NA	TRBV10-2	CASSDPRVISEKLFF	TGCGCCAGCAGTGACCCCAGGGTGATATCTGAAAAACTGTTTTTT